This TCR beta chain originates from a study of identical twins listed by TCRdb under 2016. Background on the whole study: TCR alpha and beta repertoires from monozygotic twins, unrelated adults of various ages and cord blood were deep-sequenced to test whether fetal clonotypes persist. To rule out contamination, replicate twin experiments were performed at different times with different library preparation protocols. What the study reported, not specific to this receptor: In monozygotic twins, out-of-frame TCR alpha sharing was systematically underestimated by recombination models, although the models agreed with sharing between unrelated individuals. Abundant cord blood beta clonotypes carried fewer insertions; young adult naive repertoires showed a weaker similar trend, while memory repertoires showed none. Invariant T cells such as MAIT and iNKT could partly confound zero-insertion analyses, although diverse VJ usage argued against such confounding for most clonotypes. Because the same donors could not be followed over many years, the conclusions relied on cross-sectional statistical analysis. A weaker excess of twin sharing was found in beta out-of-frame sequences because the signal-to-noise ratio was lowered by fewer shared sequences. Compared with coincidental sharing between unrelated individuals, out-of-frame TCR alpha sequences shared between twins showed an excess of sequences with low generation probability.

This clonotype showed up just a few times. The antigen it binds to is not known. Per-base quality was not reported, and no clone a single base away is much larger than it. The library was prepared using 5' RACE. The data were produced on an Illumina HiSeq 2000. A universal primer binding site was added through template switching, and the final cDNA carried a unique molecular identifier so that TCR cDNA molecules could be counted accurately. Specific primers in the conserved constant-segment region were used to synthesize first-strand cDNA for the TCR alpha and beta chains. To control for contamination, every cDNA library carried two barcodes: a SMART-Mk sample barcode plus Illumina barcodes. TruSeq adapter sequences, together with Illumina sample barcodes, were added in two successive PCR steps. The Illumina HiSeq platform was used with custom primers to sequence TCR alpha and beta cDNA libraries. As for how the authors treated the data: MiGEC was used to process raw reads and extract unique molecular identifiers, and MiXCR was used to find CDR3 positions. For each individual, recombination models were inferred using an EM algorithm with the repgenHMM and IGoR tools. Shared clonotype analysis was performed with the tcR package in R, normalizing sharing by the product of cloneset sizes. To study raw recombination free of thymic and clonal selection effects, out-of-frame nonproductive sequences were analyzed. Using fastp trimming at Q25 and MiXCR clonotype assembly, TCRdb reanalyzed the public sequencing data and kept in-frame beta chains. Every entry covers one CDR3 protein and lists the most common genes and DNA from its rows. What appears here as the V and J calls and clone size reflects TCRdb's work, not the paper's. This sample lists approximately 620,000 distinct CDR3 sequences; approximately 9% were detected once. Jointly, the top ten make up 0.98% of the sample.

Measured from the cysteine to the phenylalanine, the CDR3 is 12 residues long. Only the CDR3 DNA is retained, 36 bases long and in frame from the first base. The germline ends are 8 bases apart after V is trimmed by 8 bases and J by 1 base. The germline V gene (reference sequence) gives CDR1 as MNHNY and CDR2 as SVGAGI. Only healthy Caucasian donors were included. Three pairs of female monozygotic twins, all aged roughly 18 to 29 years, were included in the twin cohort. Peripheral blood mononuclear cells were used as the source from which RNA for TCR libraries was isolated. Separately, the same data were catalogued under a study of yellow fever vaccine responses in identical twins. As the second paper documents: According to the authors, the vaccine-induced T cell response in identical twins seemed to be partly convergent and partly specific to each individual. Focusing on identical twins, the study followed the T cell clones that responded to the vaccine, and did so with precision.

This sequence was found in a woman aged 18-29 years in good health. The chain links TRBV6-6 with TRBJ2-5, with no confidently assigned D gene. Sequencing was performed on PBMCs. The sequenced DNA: TGTGCCAGCCATGGGCTCCAAGAGACCCAGTACTTC. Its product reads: CASHGLQETQYF.